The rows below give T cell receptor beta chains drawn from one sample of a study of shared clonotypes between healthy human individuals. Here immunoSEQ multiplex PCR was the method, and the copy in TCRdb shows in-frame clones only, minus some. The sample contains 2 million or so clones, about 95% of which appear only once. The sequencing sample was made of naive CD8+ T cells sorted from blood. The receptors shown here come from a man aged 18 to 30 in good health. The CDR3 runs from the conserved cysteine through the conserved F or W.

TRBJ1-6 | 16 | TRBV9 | CASSVGSASYNSPLHF
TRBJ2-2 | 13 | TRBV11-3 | CASSLDSREELFF
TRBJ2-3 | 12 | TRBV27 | CASSPGTDTQYF
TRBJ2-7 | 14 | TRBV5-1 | CASSLVRGADEQYF
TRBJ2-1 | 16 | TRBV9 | CASSVESGATNNEQFF
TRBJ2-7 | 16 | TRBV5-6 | CASSLAWAGADYEQYF
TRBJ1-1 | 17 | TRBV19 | CASSLLLDMLGNTEAFF
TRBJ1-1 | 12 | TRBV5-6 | CASSLTDTEAFF
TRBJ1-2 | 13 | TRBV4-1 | CASSQRTSYGYTF
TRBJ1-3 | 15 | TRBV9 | CASSVEGSTGNTIYF
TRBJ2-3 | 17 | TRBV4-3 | CASSQDRYLGSTDTQYF